This T cell receptor (beta chain) was observed in a study of identical twins. There are a few counts of this clonotype. What it binds is not known. Germline lookup yields CDR1 SQVTM and CDR2 ANQGSEA. The CDR3 length is 9 residues. V was shortened by 3 bases and J by 8 bases, with 4 bases between the two germline ends. Every sampled donor was Caucasian and healthy. Template switching, a step in the protocol, added a universal primer site, and cDNA carried unique molecular identifiers. TCRdb re-called the 5' RACE reads with MiXCR, one entry per CDR3 protein. The repertoire has 1.5 million or so distinct CDR3 sequences, under 35% of them found once; the top ten carry under 0.35%. General study results and limits: Instead of following the same donors, the conclusions were based on cross-sectional statistical analysis.

The TCR was taken from a newborn girl in good health. The rearrangement links TRBV29-1 to TRBJ1-1; no reliable D call. Sequences were obtained from cord blood. CDR3 region: CSVDGEAFF. CDR3 sequence (DNA): TGCAGCGTTGACGGGGAAGCTTTCTTT.